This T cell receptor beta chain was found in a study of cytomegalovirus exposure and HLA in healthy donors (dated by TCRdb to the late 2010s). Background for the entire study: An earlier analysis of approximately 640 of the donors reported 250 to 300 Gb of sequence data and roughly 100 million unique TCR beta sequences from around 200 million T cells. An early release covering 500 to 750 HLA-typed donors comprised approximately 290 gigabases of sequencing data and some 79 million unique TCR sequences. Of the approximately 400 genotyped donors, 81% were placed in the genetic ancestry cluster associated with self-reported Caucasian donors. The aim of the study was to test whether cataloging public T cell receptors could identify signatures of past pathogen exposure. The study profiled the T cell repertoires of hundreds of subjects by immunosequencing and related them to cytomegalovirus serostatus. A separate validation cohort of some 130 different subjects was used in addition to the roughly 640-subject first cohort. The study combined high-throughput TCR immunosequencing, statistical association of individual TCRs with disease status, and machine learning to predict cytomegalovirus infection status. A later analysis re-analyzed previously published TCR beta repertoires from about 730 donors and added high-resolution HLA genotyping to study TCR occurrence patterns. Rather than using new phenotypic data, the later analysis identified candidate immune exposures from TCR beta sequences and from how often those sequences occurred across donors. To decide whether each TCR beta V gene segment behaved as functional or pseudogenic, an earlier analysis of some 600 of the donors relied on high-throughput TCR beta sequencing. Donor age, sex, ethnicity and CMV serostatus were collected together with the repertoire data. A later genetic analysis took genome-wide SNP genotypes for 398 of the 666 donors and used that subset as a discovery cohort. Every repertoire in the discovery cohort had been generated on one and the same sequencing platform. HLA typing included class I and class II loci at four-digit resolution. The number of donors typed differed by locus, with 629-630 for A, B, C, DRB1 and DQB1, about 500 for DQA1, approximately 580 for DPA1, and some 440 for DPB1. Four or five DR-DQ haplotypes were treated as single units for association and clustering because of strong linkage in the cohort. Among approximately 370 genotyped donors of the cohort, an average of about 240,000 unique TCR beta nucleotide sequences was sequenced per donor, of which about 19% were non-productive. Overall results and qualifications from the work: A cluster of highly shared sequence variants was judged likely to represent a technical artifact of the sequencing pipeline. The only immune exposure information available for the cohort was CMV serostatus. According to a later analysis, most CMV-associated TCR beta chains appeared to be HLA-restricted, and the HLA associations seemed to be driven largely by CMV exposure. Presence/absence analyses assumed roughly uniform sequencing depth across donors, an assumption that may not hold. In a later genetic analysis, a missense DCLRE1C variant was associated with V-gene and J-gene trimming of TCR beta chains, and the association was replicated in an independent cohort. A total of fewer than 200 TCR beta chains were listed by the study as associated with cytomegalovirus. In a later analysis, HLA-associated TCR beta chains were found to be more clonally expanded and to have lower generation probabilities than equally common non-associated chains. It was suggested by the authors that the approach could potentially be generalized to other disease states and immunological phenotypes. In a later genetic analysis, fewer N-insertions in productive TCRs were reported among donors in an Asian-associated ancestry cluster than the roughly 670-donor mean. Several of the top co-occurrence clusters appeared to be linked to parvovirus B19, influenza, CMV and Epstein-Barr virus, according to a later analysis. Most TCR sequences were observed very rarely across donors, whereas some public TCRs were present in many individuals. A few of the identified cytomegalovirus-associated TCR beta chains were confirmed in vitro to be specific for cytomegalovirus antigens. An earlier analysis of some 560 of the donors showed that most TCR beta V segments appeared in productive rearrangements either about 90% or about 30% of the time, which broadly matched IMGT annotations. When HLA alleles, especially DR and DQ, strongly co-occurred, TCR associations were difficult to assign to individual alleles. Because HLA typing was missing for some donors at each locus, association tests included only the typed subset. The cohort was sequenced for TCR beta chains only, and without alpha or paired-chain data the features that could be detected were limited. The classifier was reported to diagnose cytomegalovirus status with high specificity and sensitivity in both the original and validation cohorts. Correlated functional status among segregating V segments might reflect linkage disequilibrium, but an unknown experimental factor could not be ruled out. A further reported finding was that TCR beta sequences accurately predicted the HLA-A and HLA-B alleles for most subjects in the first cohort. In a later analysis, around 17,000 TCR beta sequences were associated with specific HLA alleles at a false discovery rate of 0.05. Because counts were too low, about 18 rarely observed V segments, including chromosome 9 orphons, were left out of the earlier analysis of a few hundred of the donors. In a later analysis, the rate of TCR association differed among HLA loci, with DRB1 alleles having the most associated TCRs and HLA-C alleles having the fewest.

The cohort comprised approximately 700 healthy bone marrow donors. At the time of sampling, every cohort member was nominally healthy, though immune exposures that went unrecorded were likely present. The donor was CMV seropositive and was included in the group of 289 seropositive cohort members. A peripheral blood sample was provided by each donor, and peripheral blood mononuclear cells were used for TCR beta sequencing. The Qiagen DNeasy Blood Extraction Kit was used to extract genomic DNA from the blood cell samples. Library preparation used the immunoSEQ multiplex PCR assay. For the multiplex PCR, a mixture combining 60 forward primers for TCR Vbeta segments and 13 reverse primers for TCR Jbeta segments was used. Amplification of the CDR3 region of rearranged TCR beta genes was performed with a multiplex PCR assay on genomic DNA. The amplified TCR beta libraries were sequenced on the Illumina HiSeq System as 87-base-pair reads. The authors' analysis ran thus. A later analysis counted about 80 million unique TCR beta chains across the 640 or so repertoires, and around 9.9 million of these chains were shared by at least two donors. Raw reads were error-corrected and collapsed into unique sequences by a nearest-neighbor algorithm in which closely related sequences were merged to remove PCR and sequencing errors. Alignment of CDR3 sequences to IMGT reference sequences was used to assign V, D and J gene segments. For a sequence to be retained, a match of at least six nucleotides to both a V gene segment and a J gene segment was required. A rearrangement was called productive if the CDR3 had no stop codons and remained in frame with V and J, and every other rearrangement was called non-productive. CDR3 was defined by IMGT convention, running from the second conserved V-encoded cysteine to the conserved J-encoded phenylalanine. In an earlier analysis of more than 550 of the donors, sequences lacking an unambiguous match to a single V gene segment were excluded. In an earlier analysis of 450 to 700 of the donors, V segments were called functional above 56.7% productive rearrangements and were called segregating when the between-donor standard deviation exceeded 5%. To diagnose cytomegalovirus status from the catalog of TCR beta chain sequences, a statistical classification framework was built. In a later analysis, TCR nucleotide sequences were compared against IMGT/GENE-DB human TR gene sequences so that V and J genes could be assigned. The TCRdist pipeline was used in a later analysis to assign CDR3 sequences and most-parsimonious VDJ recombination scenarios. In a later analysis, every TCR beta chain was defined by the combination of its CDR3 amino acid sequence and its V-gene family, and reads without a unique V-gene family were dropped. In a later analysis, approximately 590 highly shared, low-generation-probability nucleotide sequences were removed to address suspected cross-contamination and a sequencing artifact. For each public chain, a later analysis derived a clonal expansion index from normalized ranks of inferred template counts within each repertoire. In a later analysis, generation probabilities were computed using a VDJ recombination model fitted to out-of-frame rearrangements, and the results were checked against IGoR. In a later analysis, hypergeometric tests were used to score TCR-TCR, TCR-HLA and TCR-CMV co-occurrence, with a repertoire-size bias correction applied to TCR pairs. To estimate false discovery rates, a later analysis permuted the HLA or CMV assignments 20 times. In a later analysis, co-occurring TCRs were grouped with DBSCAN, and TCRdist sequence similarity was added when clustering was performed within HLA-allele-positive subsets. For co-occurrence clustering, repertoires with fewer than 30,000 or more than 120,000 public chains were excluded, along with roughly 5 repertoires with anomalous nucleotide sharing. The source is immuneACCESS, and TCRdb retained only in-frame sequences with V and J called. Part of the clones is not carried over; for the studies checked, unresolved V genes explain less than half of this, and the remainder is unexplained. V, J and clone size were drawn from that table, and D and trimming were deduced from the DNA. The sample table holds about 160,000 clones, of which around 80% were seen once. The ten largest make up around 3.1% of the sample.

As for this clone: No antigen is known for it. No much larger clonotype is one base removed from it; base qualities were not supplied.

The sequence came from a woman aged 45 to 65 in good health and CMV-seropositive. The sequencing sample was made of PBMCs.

The CDR3 corresponds to CAWSTGGAGTEAFF. The DNA sequence is as follows: TGTGCCTGGAGTACAGGGGGCGCGGGCACTGAAGCTTTCTTT. The V and J segments used are TRBV30 and TRBJ1-1, with 9 junctional bases fitting TRBD1. Inclusive of the bounding cysteine and phenylalanine, the CDR3 is 14 residues long. The read is trimmed to its CDR3 DNA, 42 bases read in frame from base 1. According to the germline V gene (reference sequence), CDR1 reads GTSNPN and CDR2 reads SVGIG. Relative to germline, V is missing 2 bases and J is missing 4 bases, with 5 bases of the junction outside any gene match.